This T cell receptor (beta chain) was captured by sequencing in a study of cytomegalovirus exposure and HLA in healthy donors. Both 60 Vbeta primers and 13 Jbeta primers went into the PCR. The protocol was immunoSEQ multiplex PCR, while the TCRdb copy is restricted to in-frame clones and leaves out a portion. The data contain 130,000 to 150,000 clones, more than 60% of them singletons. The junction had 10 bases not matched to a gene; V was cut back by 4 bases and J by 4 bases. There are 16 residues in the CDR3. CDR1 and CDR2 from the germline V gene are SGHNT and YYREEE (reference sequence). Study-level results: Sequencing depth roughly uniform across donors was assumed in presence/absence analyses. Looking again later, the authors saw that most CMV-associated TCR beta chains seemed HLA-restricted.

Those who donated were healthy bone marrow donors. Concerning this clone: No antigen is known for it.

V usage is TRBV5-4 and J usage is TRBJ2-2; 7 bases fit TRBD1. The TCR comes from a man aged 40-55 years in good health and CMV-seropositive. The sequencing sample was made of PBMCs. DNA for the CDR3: TGTGCCAGCAGCGCTCGACAGGGAAGTGGCACCGGGGAGCTGTTTTTT. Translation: CASSARQGSGTGELFF. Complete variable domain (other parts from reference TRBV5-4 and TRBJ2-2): ETGVTQSPTHLIKTRGQQVTLRCSSQSGHNTVSWYQQALGQGPQFIFQYYREEENGRGNFPPRFSGLQFPNYSSELNVNALELDDSALYLCASSARQGSGTGELFFGEGSRLTVL.